These T cell receptor beta chains were read from a single sample in a study of beta chain features in type 1 diabetes. Measured with immunoSEQ multiplex PCR; TCRdb has only the in-frame clones, and not every one. The data hold roughly 730,000 clones, with around an eighth observed a single time. Material: naive CD4+ T cells from blood. Receptors originate from a man aged 18 to 30 with type 1 diabetes. CDR3s include the opening cysteine and the closing phenylalanine or tryptophan. A clone size is listed for some rows: how often the clone was seen (once, few, many), or a class if it is expanded.

V gene	J gene	clone size	CDR3 protein
TRBV28	TRBJ2-7	NA	CASSHPTTPYEQYF
TRBV9	TRBJ1-1	few	CASSVRMNTEAFF
TRBV7-9	TRBJ1-1	few	CASSLAQGDTEAFF
TRBV29-1	TRBJ1-1	NA	CSVDDRGNTEAFF
TRBV6-4	TRBJ2-1	NA	CASSDSSWVQFF
TRBV5-6	TRBJ1-4	NA	CASSPGPYPLGETNEKLFF
TRBV6-5	TRBJ2-7	NA	CASSLQGPLSYEQYF
TRBV6-1	TRBJ2-1	few	CASSDSGGAYNEQFF
TRBV2	TRBJ2-2	few	CASSDGPIRTGELFF
TRBV10-3	TRBJ1-6	NA	CAISESGGENSPLHF
TRBV5-1	TRBJ2-1	NA	CASSSPGAEQFF
TRBV4-2	TRBJ1-2	NA	CASSQEAGANYGYTF
TRBV19	TRBJ1-5	few	CASSILGTGQPQHF
TRBV6-5	TRBJ2-7	few	CASSATTGSSYEQYF
TRBV5-1	TRBJ2-3	NA	CASSLARDTDTQYF
TRBV6-5	TRBJ2-1	NA	CASSWVPGQAQFF
TRBV5-6	TRBJ1-2	few	CASSLAGLRYGYTF
TRBV15	TRBJ2-1	NA	CATSRDRGNEQFF
TRBV9	TRBJ2-7	NA	CASSPKWGASYEQYF
TRBV19	TRBJ1-1	NA	CASSPGGVMNTEAFF
TRBV28	TRBJ2-2	few	CASSLGSANTGELFF
TRBV4-1	TRBJ2-3	NA	CASSQVGTGTDTQYF
TRBV28	TRBJ1-2	few	CASSRGGNYGYTF
TRBV28	TRBJ1-5	few	CASITGALGNQPQHF
TRBV7-8	TRBJ1-4	NA	CASSRGGSTKKLFF
TRBV18	TRBJ2-1	few	CASSLQGADEQFF
TRBV30	TRBJ2-5	NA	CAWTTLGGTGGLETQYF
TRBV5-1	TRBJ1-1	few	CASSLQGNTEAFF
TRBV5-1	TRBJ2-5	few	CASSLAGTVNRETQYF
TRBV27	TRBJ1-2	few	CASSLFPERGYTF
TRBV18	TRBJ1-1	NA	CASSPSFGTEAFF
TRBV6-6	TRBJ1-5	NA	CASSYGQQNQPQHF
TRBV28	TRBJ2-4	few	CASSFGLGGMENIQYF
TRBV10-3	TRBJ2-7	NA	CAIRETGPYEQYF
TRBV9	TRBJ1-5	few	CASSPTSQPGQPQHF
TRBV7-9	TRBJ1-2	few	CASSSGGYTF